This TCR beta chain was identified in a study of T cell changes during pregnancy in multiple sclerosis. TCRdb's table, derived via immunoSEQ multiplex PCR, lists solely in-frame clones and lacks some. The data contain roughly 57,000 clones, 90% of them seen just once; the ten biggest clones take up approximately 3%. The CDR3 length is 17 residues. Trimming cost V 1 base and J 11 bases, with 25 bases left between them. Germline loops: CDR1 SGHDN, CDR2 FVKESK. The source is a female donor with multiple sclerosis, enrolled in a pregnancy study. Specimen: CD8+ T cells from peripheral blood mononuclear cells, collected before pregnancy. The V gene is TRBV14, the J gene TRBJ2-3; D is possibly TRBD2 (6 bases). The CDR3 loop is CASSQGSLASPEYGQYF. The CDR3 region has the DNA TGTGCCAGCAGCCAAGGTTCGCTAGCGTCGCCCGAATATGGGCAGTATTTT.